The rows below give T cell receptor beta chains drawn from one sample of a study of shared clonotypes between healthy human individuals. Profiling relied on immunoSEQ multiplex PCR, and the TCRdb table lists in-frame clones only, not all of them. This table has roughly 2.4 million clones, approximately 96% appearing once. The sample consisted of naive CD4+ T cells sorted from blood. These receptors all come from a man aged 18 to 29 in good health. CDR3s include the opening cysteine and the closing phenylalanine or tryptophan. Each record gives: J gene, V gene, CDR3 length, clone size, D gene, CDR3 DNA, CDR3 protein. A D gene is named only where the DNA matches it firmly. Rows give clone size only sometimes, using once, few, many, or a class for an expanded clone.

TRBJ1-6,TRBV25-1,17,-,-,TGTGCCAGCAGTGAATTTGGGTCCGCTTTGGGTAATTCACCCCTCCACTTT,CASSEFGSALGNSPLHF
TRBJ2-5,TRBV27,16,-,-,TGTGCCAGCAGCCCAAGGCGCAGGGGAGGAGGAGAGACCCAGTACTTC,CASSPRRRGGGETQYF
TRBJ2-3,TRBV18,16,-,-,TGTGCCAGCTCAATACCACGGCCTGTTAACACAGATACGCAGTATTTT,CASSIPRPVNTDTQYF
TRBJ2-7,TRBV7-9,19,-,TRBD1,TGTGCCAGCAGCCCGTACTTCGGACAGGGCTCTTCGGTAATCTACGAGCAGTACTTC,CASSPYFGQGSSVIYEQYF
TRBJ1-4,TRBV19,19,once,-,TGTGCCAGTAGTATAGAGTTAGCGGAGACTTCCTCAACTAATGAAAAACTGTTTTTT,CASSIELAETSSTNEKLFF
TRBJ2-2,TRBV19,14,-,TRBD2,TGTGCCAGCCCGGGACTAGCGAACACCGGGGAGCTGTTTTTT,CASPGLANTGELFF
TRBJ2-5,TRBV20-1,11,-,-,TGCAGTGCTAGCGGGCAAGAGACCCAGTACTTC,CSASGQETQYF
TRBJ1-1,TRBV6-6,14,-,TRBD1,TGTGCCAGCAATTTGGGGACAGGGACCACTGAAGCTTTCTTT,CASNLGTGTTEAFF
TRBJ1-5,TRBV18,15,-,-,TGTGCCAGCTCACCAGCAGGAAATAGCAATCAGCCCCAGCATTTT,CASSPAGNSNQPQHF
TRBJ1-3,TRBV21-1,14,-,-,TGTGCCAGCAGCACCCACGAGGTAGGAAACACCATATATTTT,CASSTHEVGNTIYF
TRBJ1-1,TRBV30,13,-,-,TGTGCCTGGAGTTTGGAGGGGTGGACTGAAGCTTTCTTT,CAWSLEGWTEAFF
TRBJ2-3,TRBV28,15,-,TRBD2,TGTGCCAGCAGTTTATCTTCGGGGGGAACAGATACGCAGTATTTT,CASSLSSGGTDTQYF
TRBJ2-1,TRBV9,12,-,-,TGTGCCAGCAGCTCCCGCGGGGATGAGCAGTTCTTC,CASSSRGDEQFF
TRBJ1-2,TRBV11-2,11,-,-,TGTGCCAGCGTCACAGGCGATGGCTACACCTTC,CASVTGDGYTF
TRBJ1-1,TRBV5-4,17,-,TRBD1,TGTGCCAGCAGCCCAACGACAGGGTTGATCATGAACACTGAAGCTTTCTTT,CASSPTTGLIMNTEAFF
TRBJ2-1,TRBV20-1,10,once,-,TGCAGTGCAATATACAATGAGCAGTTCTTC,CSAIYNEQFF
TRBJ2-3,TRBV13,18,once,TRBD2,TGTGCCAGCAGCCCCCGTAGTAGCGGGAGAGAAGGCACAGATACGCAGTATTTT,CASSPRSSGREGTDTQYF
TRBJ2-5,TRBV9,14,-,-,TGTGCCAGCAGCCCCCATTTGGCTGCGGAGACCCAGTACTTC,CASSPHLAAETQYF
TRBJ2-7,TRBV6-1,13,-,TRBD1,TGTGCCAGCAGCGACAGGGTCTCCTACGAGCAGTACTTC,CASSDRVSYEQYF
TRBJ1-6,TRBV28,17,-,-,TGTGCCAGCAGTCCCTCGGGAGGGACCAGCGTTGGATCACCCCTCCACTTT,CASSPSGGTSVGSPLHF
TRBJ2-1,TRBV28,15,-,-,TGTGCCAGCAGACCCGACAGCTCCTCAGGCGATGAGCAGTTCTTC,CASRPDSSSGDEQFF
TRBJ2-5,TRBV10-3,19,-,TRBD2,TGTGCCATCAGTGAGTCGCTCCCCCAGACTAGCGGGTACCAAGAGACCCAGTACTTC,CAISESLPQTSGYQETQYF
TRBJ1-3,TRBV5-1,14,-,-,TGCGCCAGCAGCTTTGGGGTTTCGGAAAACACCATATATTTT,CASSFGVSENTIYF
TRBJ2-1,TRBV9,15,-,-,TGTGCCAGCAGCCTAGGGCCGGAGCCATACAATGAGCAGTTCTTC,CASSLGPEPYNEQFF
TRBJ2-5,TRBV5-6,14,-,-,TGTGCCAGCACCCGCCGGGGGACCCAAGAGACCCAGTACTTC,CASTRRGTQETQYF
TRBJ1-1,TRBV6-5,16,-,-,TGTGCCAGCAGTTACTCGGGCTTCAGGGGCGACACTGAAGCTTTCTTT,CASSYSGFRGDTEAFF
TRBJ1-1,TRBV9,15,-,TRBD1,TGTGCCAGCAGCTCACGACAGGGAGTTCTGACTGAAGCTTTCTTT,CASSSRQGVLTEAFF
TRBJ2-5,TRBV29-1,12,once,TRBD1,TGCAGCGTCGGACAGGGGCAAGAGACCCAGTACTTC,CSVGQGQETQYF
TRBJ2-7,TRBV5-6,16,-,TRBD1,TGTGCCAGCAGCTCGATATTGACAGGGGGTGGGAACGAGCAGTACTTC,CASSSILTGGGNEQYF
TRBJ1-2,TRBV6-5,15,-,TRBD1,TGTGCCAGCAGTTACCGGGACAGGGGACACTATGGCTACACCTTC,CASSYRDRGHYGYTF
TRBJ2-2,TRBV30,15,-,TRBD2,TGTGCCTGGAGTGTACAAAGCGGGAGTGGCGGGGAGCTGTTTTTT,CAWSVQSGSGGELFF
TRBJ1-2,TRBV4-1,17,few,-,TGCGCCAGCAGCCAAGGGCCCCGGAACAGGTCCTCTCGTGGCTACACCTTC,CASSQGPRNRSSRGYTF
TRBJ2-6,TRBV7-2,15,-,-,TGTGCCAGCAGCTTCCGGTTCTCTGGGGCCAACGTCCTGACTTTT,CASSFRFSGANVLTF
TRBJ2-7,TRBV7-2,14,-,TRBD2,TGTGCCAGCAGCTTAGGACTAGCGATCAACGAGCAGTACTTC,CASSLGLAINEQYF
TRBJ2-5,TRBV20-1,11,-,-,TGCAGTGCGCCCTCATGGGAGACCCAGTACTTC,CSAPSWETQYF
TRBJ2-1,TRBV7-3,14,-,-,TGTGCCAGCAGCCCTAGCCCAGGCTCCAATGAGCAGTTCTTC,CASSPSPGSNEQFF
TRBJ1-2,TRBV9,14,-,-,TGTGCCAGCAGCGTGGCGGGGGCTAACTATGGCTACACCTTC,CASSVAGANYGYTF
TRBJ1-6,TRBV10-2,16,-,-,TGCGCCAGCAGCGAAACCCCTACAGTGACTAATTCACCCCTCCACTTT,CASSETPTVTNSPLHF
TRBJ1-2,TRBV5-1,14,-,TRBD1,TGCGCCAGCAGCAGGGGACAGGGGGCGTATGGCTACACCTTC,CASSRGQGAYGYTF
TRBJ2-5,TRBV25-1,13,-,-,TGTGCCAGCAGTGATACAGGCTATTGGACCCAGTACTTC,CASSDTGYWTQYF
TRBJ1-4,TRBV30,12,-,-,TGTGCCTGGAGTGTCTCACATGAAAAACTGTTTTTT,CAWSVSHEKLFF
TRBJ2-7,TRBV14,17,-,-,TGTGCCAGCAGCCAGCAAGGGGCAGCACTAAGCTCCTACGAGCAGTACTTC,CASSQQGAALSSYEQYF
TRBJ2-7,TRBV29-1,13,-,TRBD1,TGCAGCGTTGGGGACAGAGAATCCTACGAGCAGTACTTC,CSVGDRESYEQYF
TRBJ2-7,TRBV29-1,13,-,TRBD1,TGCAGCGCCTGGGACAGGGGACACTACGAGCAGTACTTC,CSAWDRGHYEQYF
TRBJ1-1,TRBV28,13,-,-,TGTGCCAGCAGTTCTCTTCGGGTCCCTGAAGCTTTCTTT,CASSSLRVPEAFF
TRBJ1-4,TRBV2,16,-,-,TGTGCCAGCAGTGGGTATGGCGGCAGGGGAAACGAAAAACTGTTTTTT,CASSGYGGRGNEKLFF